Each of the 6 T cell receptor beta chains below was sequenced from the same sample in a study of OX40 agonist ivuxolimab in advanced cancers. TCRdb's table, derived via immunoSEQ multiplex PCR, lists solely in-frame clones and lacks some. The profile shows 30,000 to 45,000 clones, 70% to 80% of them singletons. The material was CD4+ or CD8+ T cells sorted from blood, obtained in a trial of the OX40 agonist ivuxolimab. The receptors come from an adult with an advanced solid tumor such as melanoma, head and neck, liver or kidney cancer.

The chain joins TRBV5-6 to TRBJ1-4; the D gene is possibly TRBD1 (6 bases). Between the trimmed V and J ends, which lost 4 bases and 10 bases, there was a span of 20 bases. Germline V gene sequence: CDR1 SGHDT, CDR2 YYEEEE. The CDR3 totals 15 residues. Here the CDR3 reads CASSVSGQRAVKLFF. CDR3 in DNA: TGTGCCAGCAGCGTGTCGGGACAACGGGCCGTAAAACTGTTTTTT.

The chain couples TRBV9 to TRBJ1-1; D not resolved. This CDR3 is built from 15 residues. Trimming pared 4 bases from V and 0 bases from J, leaving 13 bases between. Germline values: CDR1 SGDLS, CDR2 YYNGEE. CDR3: CASSPRGGLNTEAFF. The CDR3 coding sequence is TGTGCCAGCAGCCCCCGTGGAGGACTGAACACTGAAGCTTTCTTT.

The rearrangement joins TRBV7-7 to TRBJ2-5, with TRBD1 matching 9 bases. Germline V gene lookup returns CDR1 SSHAT and CDR2 FNYEAQ (reference sequence). The CDR3 runs 14 residues. J gave up 5 bases and V 5 bases, and 6 bases lay outside the gene matches. This CDR3 reads CASSTGTGWETQYF. The CDR3 nucleotides are TGTGCCAGCAGCACCGGGACAGGGTGGGAGACCCAGTACTTC.

J is TRBJ1-5 and V is TRBV4-1; D is unclear. The germline V gene encodes CDR1 MGHRA and CDR2 YSYEKL. The V end lost 0 bases, the J end lost 5 bases, and 14 bases lay between the germline ends. CDR3 size: 16 residues. The CDR3 coding sequence is TGCGCCAGCAGCCAAGAATGGAGGGCCTACCATCAGCCCCAGCATTTT. Translating gives CASSQEWRAYHQPQHF.

There are a few counts of this clone. The chain couples TRBV23-1 to TRBJ2-1; 7 positions match TRBD1. TRBV23-1 is designated an ORF whose function remains uncertain. The CDR3 has 11 amino acids. The trim removed 8 bases at V and 13 bases at J, leaving 8 bases unmatched. CDR3 sequence (DNA): TGCGCCAGCCGAAAACAGGGGACACAGTTCTTC. The encoded protein is CASRKQGTQFF.

The chain uses TRBV10-3 and TRBJ2-7; perhaps TRBD1 as D (6 bases). CDR1 is ENHRY and CDR2 is SYGVKD in the germline V gene. V was trimmed by 5 bases and J by 3 bases, leaving 14 bases between them. The CDR3 loop spans 14 amino acids. CDR3 protein: CAISPGQGHYEQYF. The CDR3 DNA reads TGTGCCATCAGTCCGGGACAAGGTCACTACGAGCAGTACTTC.